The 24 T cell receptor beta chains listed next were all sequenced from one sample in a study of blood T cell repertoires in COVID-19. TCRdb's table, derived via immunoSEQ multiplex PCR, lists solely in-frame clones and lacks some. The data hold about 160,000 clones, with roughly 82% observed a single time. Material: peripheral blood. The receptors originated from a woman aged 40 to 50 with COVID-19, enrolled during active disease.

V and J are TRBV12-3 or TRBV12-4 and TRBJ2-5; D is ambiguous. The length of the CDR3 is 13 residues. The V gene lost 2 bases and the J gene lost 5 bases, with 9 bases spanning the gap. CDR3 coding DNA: TGTGCCAGCAGTTTACGAGGATGGGAGACCCAGTACTTC. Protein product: CASSLRGWETQYF.

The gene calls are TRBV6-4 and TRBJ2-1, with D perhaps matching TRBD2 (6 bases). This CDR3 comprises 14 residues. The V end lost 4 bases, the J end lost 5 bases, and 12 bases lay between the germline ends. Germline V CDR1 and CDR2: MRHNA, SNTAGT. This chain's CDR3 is CASSVSGPNNEQFF. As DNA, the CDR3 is TGTGCCAGCAGTGTCAGCGGGCCTAACAATGAGCAGTTCTTC.

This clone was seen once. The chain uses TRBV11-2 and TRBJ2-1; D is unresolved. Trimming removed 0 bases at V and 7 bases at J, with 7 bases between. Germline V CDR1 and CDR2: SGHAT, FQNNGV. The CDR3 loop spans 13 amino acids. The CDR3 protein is CASSLDRSNEQFF. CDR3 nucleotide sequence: TGTGCCAGCAGCTTAGATCGTTCGAATGAGCAGTTCTTC.

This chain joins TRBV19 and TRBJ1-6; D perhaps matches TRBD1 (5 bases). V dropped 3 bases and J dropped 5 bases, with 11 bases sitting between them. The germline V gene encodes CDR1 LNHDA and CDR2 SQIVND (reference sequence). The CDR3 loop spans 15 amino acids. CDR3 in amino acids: CASSIRGTNNSPLHF. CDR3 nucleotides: TGTGCCAGTAGTATTAGGGGAACTAATAATTCACCCCTCCACTTT.

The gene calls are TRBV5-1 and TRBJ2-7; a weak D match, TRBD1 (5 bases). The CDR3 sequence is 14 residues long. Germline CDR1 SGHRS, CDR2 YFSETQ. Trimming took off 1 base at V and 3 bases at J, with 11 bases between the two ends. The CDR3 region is CASSLSSGRYEQYF. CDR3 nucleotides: TGCGCCAGCAGCTTGTCATCAGGGCGCTACGAGCAGTACTTC.

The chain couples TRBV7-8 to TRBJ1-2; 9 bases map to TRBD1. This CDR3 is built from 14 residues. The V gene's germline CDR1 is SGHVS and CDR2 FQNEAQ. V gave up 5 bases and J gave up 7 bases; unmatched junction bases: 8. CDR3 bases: TGTGCCAGCAGCCCACCTCGGACAGGGGCTGGCTACACCTTC. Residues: CASSPPRTGAGYTF.

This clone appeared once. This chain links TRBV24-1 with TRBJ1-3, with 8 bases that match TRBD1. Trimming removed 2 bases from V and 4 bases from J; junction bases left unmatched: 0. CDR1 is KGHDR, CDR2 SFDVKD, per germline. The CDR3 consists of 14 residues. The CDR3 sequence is CATSDSGGGNTIYF. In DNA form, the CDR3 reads TGTGCCACCAGTGATTCAGGGGGCGGAAACACCATATATTTT.

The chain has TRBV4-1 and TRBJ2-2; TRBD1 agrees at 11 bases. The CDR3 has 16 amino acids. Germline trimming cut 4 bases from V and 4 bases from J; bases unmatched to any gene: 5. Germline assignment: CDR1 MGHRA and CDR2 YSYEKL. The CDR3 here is CASSPRTGGITGELFF. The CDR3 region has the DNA TGCGCCAGCAGCCCTCGGACAGGGGGCATCACCGGGGAGCTGTTTTTT.

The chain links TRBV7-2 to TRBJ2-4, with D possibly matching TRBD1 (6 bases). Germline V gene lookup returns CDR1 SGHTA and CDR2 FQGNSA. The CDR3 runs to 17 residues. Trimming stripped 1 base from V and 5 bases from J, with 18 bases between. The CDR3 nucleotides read TGTGCCAGCAGCTTAGGGGGGCGGAGAGGCAGCGAAAACATTCAGTACTTC. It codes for CASSLGGRRGSENIQYF.

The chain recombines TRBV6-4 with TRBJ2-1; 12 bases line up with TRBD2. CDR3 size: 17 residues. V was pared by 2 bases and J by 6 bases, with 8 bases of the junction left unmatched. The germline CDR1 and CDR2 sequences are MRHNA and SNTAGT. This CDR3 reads CASSDTRLAGDTNEQFF. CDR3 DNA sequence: TGTGCCAGCAGTGACACAAGACTAGCGGGAGATACCAATGAGCAGTTCTTC.

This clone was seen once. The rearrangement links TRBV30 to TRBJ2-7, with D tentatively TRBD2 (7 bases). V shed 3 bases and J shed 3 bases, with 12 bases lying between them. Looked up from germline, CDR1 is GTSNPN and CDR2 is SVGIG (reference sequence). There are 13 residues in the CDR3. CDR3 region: CAWSWGGGYEQYF. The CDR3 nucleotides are TGTGCCTGGAGCTGGGGGGGCGGCTACGAGCAGTACTTC.

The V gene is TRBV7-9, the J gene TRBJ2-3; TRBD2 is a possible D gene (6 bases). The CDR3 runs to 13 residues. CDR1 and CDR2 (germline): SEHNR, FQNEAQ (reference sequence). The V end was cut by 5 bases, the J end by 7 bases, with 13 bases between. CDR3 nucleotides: TGTGCCAGCAGCCGGGAGAGGGCAAATACGCAGTATTTT. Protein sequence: CASSRERANTQYF.

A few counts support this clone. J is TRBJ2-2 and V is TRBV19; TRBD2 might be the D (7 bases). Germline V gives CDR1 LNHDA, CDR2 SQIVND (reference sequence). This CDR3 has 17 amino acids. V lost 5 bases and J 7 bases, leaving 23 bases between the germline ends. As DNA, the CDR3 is TGTGCCAGTAGTGACGATAGGGGGGGCTCTCACCGCGGGGAGCTGTTTTTT. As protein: CASSDDRGGSHRGELFF.

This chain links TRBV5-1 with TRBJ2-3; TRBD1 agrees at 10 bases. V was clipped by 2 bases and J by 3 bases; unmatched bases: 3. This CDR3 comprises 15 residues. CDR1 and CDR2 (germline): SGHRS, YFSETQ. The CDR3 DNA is TGCGCCAGCAGCTTCCAGGGACAGGGGACAGATACGCAGTATTTT. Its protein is CASSFQGQGTDTQYF.

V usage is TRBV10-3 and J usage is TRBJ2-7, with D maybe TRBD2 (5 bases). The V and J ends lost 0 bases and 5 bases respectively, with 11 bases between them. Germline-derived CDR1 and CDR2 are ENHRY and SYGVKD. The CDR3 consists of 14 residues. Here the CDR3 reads CAISESLARNEQYF. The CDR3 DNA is TGTGCCATCAGTGAGTCCCTAGCCAGGAACGAGCAGTACTTC.

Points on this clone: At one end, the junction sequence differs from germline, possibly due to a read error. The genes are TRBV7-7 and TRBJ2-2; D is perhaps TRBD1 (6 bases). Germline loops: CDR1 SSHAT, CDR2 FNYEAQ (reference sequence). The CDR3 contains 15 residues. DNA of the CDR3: TGTGCTAGCAGCTTAGAGCGACAGGCCACCGGGGAGCTGTTTTTT. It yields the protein CASSLERQATGELFF.

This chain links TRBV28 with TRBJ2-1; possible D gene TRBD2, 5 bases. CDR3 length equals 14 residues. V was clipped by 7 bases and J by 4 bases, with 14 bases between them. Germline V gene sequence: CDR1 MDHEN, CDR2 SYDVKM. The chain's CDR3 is CASTEETIYNEQFF. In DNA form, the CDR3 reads TGTGCCAGCACGGAGGAGACAATTTACAATGAGCAGTTCTTC.

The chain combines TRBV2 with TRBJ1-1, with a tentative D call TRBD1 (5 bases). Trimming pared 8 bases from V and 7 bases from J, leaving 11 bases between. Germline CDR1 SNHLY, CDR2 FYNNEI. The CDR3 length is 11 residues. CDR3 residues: CASVGGGEAFF. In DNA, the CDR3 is TGTGCCAGCGTGGGGGGAGGTGAAGCTTTCTTT.

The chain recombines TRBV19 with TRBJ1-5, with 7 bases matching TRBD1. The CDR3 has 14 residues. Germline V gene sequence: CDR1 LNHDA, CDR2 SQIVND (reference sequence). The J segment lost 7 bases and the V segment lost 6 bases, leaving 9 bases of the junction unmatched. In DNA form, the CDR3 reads TGTGCCAGTAGAGAACAGGGGAGTCGGCAGCCCCAGCATTTT. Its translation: CASREQGSRQPQHF.

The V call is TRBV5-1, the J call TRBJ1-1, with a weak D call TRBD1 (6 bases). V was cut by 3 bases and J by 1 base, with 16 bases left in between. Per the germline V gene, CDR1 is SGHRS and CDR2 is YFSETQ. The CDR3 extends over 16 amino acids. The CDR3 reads CASSSPLWTANTEAFF. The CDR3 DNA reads TGCGCCAGCAGCTCGCCACTATGGACAGCGAACACTGAAGCTTTCTTT.

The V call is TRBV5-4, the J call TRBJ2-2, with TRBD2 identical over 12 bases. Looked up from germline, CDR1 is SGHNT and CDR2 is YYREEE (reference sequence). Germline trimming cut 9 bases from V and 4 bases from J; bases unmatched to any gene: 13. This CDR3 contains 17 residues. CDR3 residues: CAINPTLTSGGTGELFF. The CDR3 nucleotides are TGTGCCATCAACCCAACACTGACTAGCGGGGGCACCGGGGAGCTGTTTTTT.

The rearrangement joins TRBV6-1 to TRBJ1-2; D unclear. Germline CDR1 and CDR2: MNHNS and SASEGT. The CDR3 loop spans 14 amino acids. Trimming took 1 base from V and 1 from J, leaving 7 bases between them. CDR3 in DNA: TGTGCCAGCAGTGAAGTTGTCAGTAACTATGGCTACACCTTC. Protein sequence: CASSEVVSNYGYTF.

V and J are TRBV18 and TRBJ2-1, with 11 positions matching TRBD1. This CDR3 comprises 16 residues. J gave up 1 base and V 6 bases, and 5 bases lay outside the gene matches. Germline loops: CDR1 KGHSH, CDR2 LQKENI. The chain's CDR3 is CASSRGQGASYNEQFF. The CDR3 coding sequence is TGTGCCAGCTCGAGAGGACAGGGGGCTTCCTACAATGAGCAGTTCTTC.

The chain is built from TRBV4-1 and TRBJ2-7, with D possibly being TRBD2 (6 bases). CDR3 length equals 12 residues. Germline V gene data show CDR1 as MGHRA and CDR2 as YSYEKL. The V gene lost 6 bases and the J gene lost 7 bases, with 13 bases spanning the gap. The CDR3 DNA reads TGCGCCAGCAGTCTACTCCGGGGGGAGCAGTACTTC. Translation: CASSLLRGEQYF.